This TCR beta chain was recorded in a study of human T cells and chemical hapten exposure. For the study at large: 2% DPC applied to an approximately 2 cm by approximately 2 cm arm area sensitized donors. Broader study findings: The number of TCRs above 1 in 1000 frequency did not change after DPC sensitization.

This clonotype was detected only a few times. Antigen: not known. The length of the CDR3 is 14 residues. The V gene lost 4 bases and the J gene lost 4 bases, with 13 bases spanning the gap. The V gene's germline CDR1 is KGHSH and CDR2 LQKENI. Library preparation tagged each individual cDNA molecule with a unique molecular identifier. TCRdb analysed the RACE reads with MiXCR anew, one entry per CDR3 protein. The sample holds roughly 52,000 distinct CDR3 sequences; roughly 11% are singletons and the top ten take approximately 1.8%. The time point denotes: patch test 1, 2 weeks after DPC sensitization. Treatment noted: therapeutic diphenylcyclopropenone sensitization with weekly scalp DPC. The authors extracted total RNA from unfractionated whole blood. Patients had alopecia, were aged 18 to 70, and were not pregnant.

The TCR comes from a woman aged 40-49 years with alopecia areata. Some clones in this sample may be carry-over from other donors' samples. This sample comprised whole blood, obtained in connection with sensitization to the hapten diphenylcyclopropenone (DPC). The V gene is TRBV18, the J gene TRBJ1-2, with D perhaps matching TRBD1 (5 bases). As DNA, the CDR3 is TGTGCCAGCTCACTAGACGGGACTGCCTATGGCTACACCTTC. This sequence encodes CASSLDGTAYGYTF.